One sample yielded the 6 T cell receptor beta chains listed below, sequenced in a study of shared clonotypes between healthy human individuals. Using immunoSEQ multiplex PCR, the repertoire was profiled, and TCRdb retains in-frame clones only, with some absent. The profile shows about 2.4 million clones, 93% of them singletons. Sequenced sample: naive CD4+ T cells from PBMCs. Specified subset: CD45RA+ positively selected. These receptors originate from a man between 18 and 35 years old in good health. Some clones in this sample may be carry-over from other donors' samples.

This clone has only one observation. The rearrangement links TRBV2 to TRBJ2-7; 9 positions match TRBD1. V shed 6 bases and J 7 bases; nucleotides not matched to a gene: 10. CDR1 and CDR2 (germline): SNHLY, FYNNEI. This CDR3 comprises 14 residues. The DNA for the CDR3 is TGTGCCAGCAGCTTCGACAGGGGGAGTAGGGAGCAGTACTTC. It is translated as CASSFDRGSREQYF.

V is TRBV19 and J is TRBJ1-4; D call uncertain. The CDR3 has 13 residues. Trimming shortened V by 5 bases and J by 8 bases, and 12 bases separated the two germline ends. From germline, CDR1 is LNHDA and CDR2 SQIVND (reference sequence). CDR3 sequence: CASSLDTTEKLFF. In DNA, the CDR3 is TGTGCCAGTAGTCTCGACACCACCGAAAAACTGTTTTTT.

In regard to this clone: Other DNA sequences within the sample encode an identical CDR3. V usage is TRBV4-1 and J usage is TRBJ1-5, with D unclear. In germline, CDR1 is MGHRA, CDR2 YSYEKL. This CDR3 is built from 13 residues. Trimming shortened V by 2 bases and J by 2 bases, and 4 bases separated the two germline ends. In DNA form, the CDR3 reads TGCGCCAGCAGCCAATCCGGCAATCAGCCCCAGCATTTT. Amino acid sequence: CASSQSGNQPQHF.

This chain links TRBV6-5 with TRBJ2-1; TRBD2 matches 14 bases. The CDR3 is 15 amino acids. The V gene end was trimmed by 6 bases and the J gene end by 9 bases; junction bases not matched to a gene: 7. Germline V gives CDR1 MNHEY, CDR2 SVGAGI. CDR3 nucleotides: TGTGCCAGCAGACGACTAGCGGGAGGGGGGAGTGAGCAGTTCTTC. It is translated as CASRRLAGGGSEQFF.

This chain connects TRBV6-5 to TRBJ2-7; the D gene is possibly TRBD2 (7 bases). The CDR3 loop spans 15 amino acids. V shed 5 bases and J shed 0 bases, with 14 bases lying between them. Germline assignment: CDR1 MNHEY and CDR2 SVGAGI. This chain's CDR3 is CASSKGGGSSYEQYF. Written as DNA, the CDR3 is TGTGCCAGCAGTAAGGGGGGGGGAAGCTCCTACGAGCAGTACTTC.

A word on this clone: The sample holds other DNA sequences that translate to the same CDR3. This sequence joins TRBV18 and TRBJ2-3, with D unclear. With 1 base removed from V and 0 bases from J, the gap between germline ends came to 8 bases. The length of the CDR3 is 15 residues. The germline CDR1 and CDR2 sequences are KGHSH and LQKENI. CDR3 loop: CASSPRAGSTDTQYF. CDR3 DNA sequence: TGTGCCAGCTCACCACGGGCAGGTAGCACAGATACGCAGTATTTT.